The rows below give T cell receptor beta chains drawn from one sample of a study of blood T cell dynamics during melanoma immunotherapy. The method was immunoSEQ multiplex PCR; TCRdb's version includes in-frame clones alone and lacks a portion of them. Seen here are several thousand clones, 85% to 90% observed once, and the top ten hold about 3.5%. Sequences were derived from blood, sampled from a patient treated with checkpoint blockade. The receptors here all came from a human donor with melanoma. Both conserved end residues are part of each CDR3. D genes are given only for firm matches. Clone size is shown for a subset of rows, as once, few, many or a class of expanded clone.

V gene,clone size,J gene,D gene,CDR3 protein,CDR3 DNA
TRBV27,-,TRBJ2-3,-,CASSYIIGASSTDTQYF,TGTGCCAGCAGTTACATAATAGGAGCCTCTAGCACAGATACGCAGTATTTT
TRBV7-8,-,TRBJ2-7,-,CASSSRVDEQYF,TGTGCCAGCAGCAGCAGGGTGGACGAGCAGTACTTC
TRBV10-3,-,TRBJ2-7,-,CAIGRDSWEQYF,TGTGCCATCGGAAGGGACTCCTGGGAGCAGTACTTC
TRBV27,-,TRBJ2-5,TRBD2,CASSLFGRGQETQYF,TGTGCCAGCAGTTTATTCGGGAGGGGGCAAGAGACCCAGTACTTC
TRBV19,-,TRBJ1-5,TRBD1,CASGDRGRSNQPQHF,TGTGCCAGCGGAGACAGGGGTAGGAGCAATCAGCCCCAGCATTTT
TRBV27,-,TRBJ2-3,TRBD2,CASSLSYLAGSKTDTQYF,TGTGCCAGCAGTTTATCTTACCTAGCGGGGTCAAAGACAGATACGCAGTATTTT
TRBV7-2,-,TRBJ1-2,-,CASSLYPGTHYGYTF,TGTGCCAGCAGCTTATACCCCGGGACACACTATGGCTACACCTTC
TRBV2,-,TRBJ2-7,TRBD1,CASRAAAQTGPTYEQYF,TGTGCCAGCAGGGCGGCTGCCCAGACAGGGCCCACCTACGAGCAGTACTTC
TRBV27,once,TRBJ2-7,TRBD1,CATATGLAYEQYF,TGTGCCACCGCGACAGGGTTAGCCTACGAGCAGTACTTC
TRBV7-9,-,TRBJ2-7,TRBD1,CASSSPGTGAYEQYF,TGTGCCAGCAGCTCCCCCGGGACAGGGGCCTACGAGCAGTACTTC
TRBV9,-,TRBJ1-2,-,CASSVEAGNYGYTF,TGTGCCAGCAGCGTAGAGGCAGGGAATTATGGCTACACCTTC
TRBV9,-,TRBJ2-7,TRBD1,CASSPGTGGVAYEQYF,TGTGCCAGCAGCCCCGGGACAGGGGGGGTGGCCTACGAGCAGTACTTC
TRBV19,-,TRBJ2-7,TRBD2,CASRSLIGGDYEQYF,TGTGCCAGTAGATCCCTTATTGGGGGGGACTACGAGCAGTACTTC
TRBV9,-,TRBJ1-1,-,CASSFASTTRLNTEAFF,TGTGCCAGCAGCTTCGCCTCTACTACCCGGCTGAACACTGAAGCTTTCTTT
TRBV28,-,TRBJ2-7,-,CASSGGFNEQYF,TGTGCCAGCAGCGGGGGATTTAACGAGCAGTACTTC
TRBV6-5,-,TRBJ1-5,-,CASSPGQLSNQPQHF,TGTGCCAGCAGTCCTGGACAGTTAAGCAATCAGCCCCAGCATTTT
TRBV5-6,-,TRBJ1-2,-,CASSPGQYGYTF,TGTGCCAGCAGCCCCGGACAGTATGGCTACACCTTC
TRBV25-1,-,TRBJ1-1,TRBD1,CASSETGGFTEAFF,TGTGCCAGCAGTGAGACAGGGGGCTTCACTGAAGCTTTCTTT
TRBV18,-,TRBJ2-7,TRBD2,CASSEGLADSYEQYF,TGTGCCAGCTCAGAAGGACTAGCGGACTCCTACGAGCAGTACTTC
TRBV11-3,-,TRBJ1-1,TRBD1,CASSLGQGAAEAFF,TGTGCCAGCAGCTTAGGCCAGGGGGCCGCTGAAGCTTTCTTT
TRBV7-3,-,TRBJ2-7,TRBD2,CASSQAGGPYEQYF,TGTGCCAGCAGCCAAGCGGGAGGGCCCTACGAGCAGTACTTC
TRBV5-1,-,TRBJ2-7,TRBD2,CASSRTAAMSGRKYEQYF,TGCGCCAGCAGCCGCACTGCTGCTATGAGCGGGAGAAAATACGAGCAGTACTTC
TRBV6-6,-,TRBJ1-2,-,CASSENRDYGYTF,TGTGCCAGCAGCGAAAACAGGGACTATGGCTACACCTTC
TRBV9,-,TRBJ2-7,TRBD2,CASSSSGESYEQYF,TGTGCCAGCAGCTCGAGCGGGGAATCCTACGAGCAGTACTTC
TRBV29-1,-,TRBJ1-4,-,CSVADTGGEKLFF,TGCAGCGTTGCCGACACCGGAGGGGAAAAACTGTTTTTT
TRBV28,-,TRBJ2-1,-,CASRTAVQGEQFF,TGTGCCAGCCGGACAGCGGTTCAGGGTGAGCAGTTCTTC
TRBV7-6,-,TRBJ2-7,TRBD2,CASSLSVTSAYEQYF,TGTGCCAGCAGCTTAAGTGTAACTAGCGCATACGAGCAGTACTTC
TRBV10-3,-,TRBJ1-5,-,CAISESTGRGNQPQHF,TGTGCCATCAGTGAGTCCACAGGCAGGGGCAATCAGCCCCAGCATTTT
TRBV7-9,-,TRBJ1-3,-,CASSLREVGQSSGNTIYF,TGTGCCAGCAGCTTAAGGGAAGTAGGGCAGAGCTCTGGAAACACCATATATTTT
TRBV5-4,-,TRBJ1-3,-,CASSLGPGTIYF,TGTGCCAGCAGCTTGGGTCCGGGCACCATATATTTT
TRBV7-6,-,TRBJ1-6,-,CASSLEGNSPLHF,TGTGCCAGCAGCTTAGAGGGGAATTCACCCCTCCACTTT
TRBV6-5,-,TRBJ2-7,-,CASSYGTLHEQYF,TGTGCCAGCAGCTACGGGACTCTGCACGAGCAGTACTTC
TRBV7-7,-,TRBJ2-7,-,CASSRGREQYF,TGTGCCAGCAGCAGGGGTCGGGAGCAGTACTTC
TRBV6-1,-,TRBJ2-7,-,CATPRENRRDEQYF,TGTGCCACCCCCCGAGAGAACAGGCGGGACGAGCAGTACTTC
TRBV7-8,-,TRBJ2-7,-,CASSRAALGYEQYF,TGTGCCAGCAGTAGAGCGGCCTTGGGCTACGAGCAGTACTTC
TRBV5-4,-,TRBJ1-1,-,CASSPPGDRVTEAFF,TGTGCCAGCAGCCCCCCAGGGGATAGGGTCACTGAAGCTTTCTTT